This T cell receptor beta chain was recovered during a study of blood T cell repertoires in COVID-19. Per the original data handling: Estimation of nucleated cell counts was performed using reference gene primer amplification. Some clones are missing from TCRdb's copy, which holds only in-frame ones; the method was immunoSEQ multiplex PCR. Clone size and V and J calls were adopted from that table, with D and trimming inferred from the DNA. The table records 350,000 to 400,000 clones, less than 90% of them present only once. This CDR3 spans 14 amino acids. The germline V gene encodes CDR1 SGDLS and CDR2 YYNGEE. Between the trimmed V and J ends, which lost 6 bases and 0 bases, there was a span of 13 bases. Those enrolled, adults aged roughly 18 to 90 years, came from roughly 22 US areas. Cohort assignment relied on participant-reported clinical history. Cohort 3 donors counted as recovered after two negative PCRs, clearance, or resolved symptoms.

Specimen: PBMCs or T cells enriched from blood (not recorded which). This chain links TRBV9 with TRBJ2-7, with D possibly being TRBD2 (5 bases). The clonotype originates from a woman in her thirties who had recovered from COVID-19. The CDR3 sequence is CASKPGDFSYEQYF. CDR3 nucleotides: TGTGCCAGCAAGCCCGGGGATTTCTCCTACGAGCAGTACTTC.